The source of this T cell receptor beta chain is a study of blood T cell repertoires in COVID-19. Study as a whole: T cells, B-cell-depleted T cells, or PBMCs supplied cDNA or gDNA.

Per the germline V gene, CDR1 is MRHNA and CDR2 is SNTAGT. V was clipped by 5 bases and J by 1 base, with 8 bases between them. This CDR3 region has 13 residues. Original processing notes: Reference gene primer amplification yielded estimated nucleated cell counts. The method was immunoSEQ multiplex PCR; TCRdb's version includes in-frame clones alone and lacks a portion of them. The DNA was the basis for D and trimming; V, J and clone size are from that table. In the table there are a few hundred thousand clones, approximately 88% of which are singletons. The sequencing input was peripheral blood. The rearrangement links TRBV6-4 to TRBJ1-1; D remains ambiguous. The source is a woman aged 25 to 39 with COVID-19, enrolled during active disease. In nucleotides, the CDR3 is TGTGCCAGCAGTAAGGGAGAGAACACTGAAGCTTTCTTT. Encoded protein: CASSKGENTEAFF.